The TCR beta chain under discussion was sequenced for a study of T cell responses to AZD1222 COVID-19 vaccine. Study-level points and caveats: Nearly half of unique spike-specific TCRs reportedly avoided B.1.351 and B.1.1.7 mutated regions.

Method: immunoSEQ multiplex PCR; TCRdb's copy keeps in-frame clones and lacks some. This table holds 80,000 to 100,000 clones, 70% to 90% found once. V shed 5 bases and J shed 7 bases, with 12 bases lying between them. The V gene's germline CDR1 is SGHTA and CDR2 FQGNSA. This CDR3 is built from 14 residues. A remark on this clone: The antigen remains undetermined.

Here the sequenced sample was peripheral blood, taken on day 0 of AZD1222 vaccination. The origin of this receptor is an adult in good health. The chain is built from TRBV7-2 and TRBJ1-6; no firm D call. CDR3 in DNA: TGTGCCAGCAGCCCATCACGGGGAAATTCACCCCTCCACTTT. This sequence encodes CASSPSRGNSPLHF.